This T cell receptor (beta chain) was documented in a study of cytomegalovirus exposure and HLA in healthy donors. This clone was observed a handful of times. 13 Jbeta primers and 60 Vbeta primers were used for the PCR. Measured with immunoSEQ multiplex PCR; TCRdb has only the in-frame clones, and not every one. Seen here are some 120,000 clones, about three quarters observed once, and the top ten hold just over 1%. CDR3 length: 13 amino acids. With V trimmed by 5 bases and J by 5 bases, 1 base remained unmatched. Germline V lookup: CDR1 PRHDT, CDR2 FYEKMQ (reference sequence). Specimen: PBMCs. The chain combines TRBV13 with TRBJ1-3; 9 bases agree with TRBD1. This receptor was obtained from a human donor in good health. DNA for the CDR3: TGTGCCAGCAGCGGACAGGGGAGAAACACCATATATTTT. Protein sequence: CASSGQGRNTIYF.